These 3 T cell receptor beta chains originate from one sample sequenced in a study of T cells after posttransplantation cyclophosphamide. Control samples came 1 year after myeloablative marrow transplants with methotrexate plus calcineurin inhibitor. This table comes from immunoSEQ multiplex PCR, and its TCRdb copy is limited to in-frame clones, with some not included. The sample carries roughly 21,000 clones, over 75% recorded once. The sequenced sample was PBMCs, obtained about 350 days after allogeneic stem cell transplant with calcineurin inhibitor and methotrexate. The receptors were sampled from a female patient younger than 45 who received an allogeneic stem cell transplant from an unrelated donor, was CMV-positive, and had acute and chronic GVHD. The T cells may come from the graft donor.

CDR3: CSVAAGLQETQYF. In DNA form, the CDR3 reads TGCAGCGTAGCCGCCGGGTTACAAGAGACCCAGTACTTC. This chain connects TRBV29-1 to TRBJ2-5; D gene uncertain. The CDR3 totals 13 residues. Germline-derived CDR1 and CDR2 are SQVTM and ANQGSEA. With 6 bases removed from V and 2 bases from J, the gap between germline ends came to 13 bases.

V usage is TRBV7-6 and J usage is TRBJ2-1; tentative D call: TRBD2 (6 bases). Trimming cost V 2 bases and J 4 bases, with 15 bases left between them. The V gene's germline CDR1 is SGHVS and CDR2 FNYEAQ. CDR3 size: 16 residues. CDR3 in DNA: TGTGCCAGCAGCTTACGGGAGTTGATGGGGTACAATGAGCAGTTCTTC. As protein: CASSLRELMGYNEQFF.

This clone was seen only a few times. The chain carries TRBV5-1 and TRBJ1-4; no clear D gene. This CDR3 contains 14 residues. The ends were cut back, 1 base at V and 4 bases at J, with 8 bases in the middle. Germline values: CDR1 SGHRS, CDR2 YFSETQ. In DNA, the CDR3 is TGCGCCAGCAGCTTGTCGGGGTATAATGAAAAACTGTTTTTT. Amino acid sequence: CASSLSGYNEKLFF.